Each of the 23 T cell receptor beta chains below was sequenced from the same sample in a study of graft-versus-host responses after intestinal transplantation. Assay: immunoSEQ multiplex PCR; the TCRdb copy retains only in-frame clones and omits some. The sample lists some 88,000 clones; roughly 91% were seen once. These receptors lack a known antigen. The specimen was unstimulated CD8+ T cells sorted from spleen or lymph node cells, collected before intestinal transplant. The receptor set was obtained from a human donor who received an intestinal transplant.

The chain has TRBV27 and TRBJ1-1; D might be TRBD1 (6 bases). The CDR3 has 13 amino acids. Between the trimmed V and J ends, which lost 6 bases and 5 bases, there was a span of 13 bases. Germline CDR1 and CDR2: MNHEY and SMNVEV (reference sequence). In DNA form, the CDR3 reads TGTGCCAGCAGGGTGGGAGGGGGAACTGAAGCTTTCTTT. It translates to CASRVGGGTEAFF.

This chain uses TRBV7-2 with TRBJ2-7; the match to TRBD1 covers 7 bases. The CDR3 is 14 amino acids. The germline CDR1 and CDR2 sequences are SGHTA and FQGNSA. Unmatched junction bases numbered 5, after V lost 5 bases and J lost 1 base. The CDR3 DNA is TGTGCCAGCAGCCCAGCGACAGGGTCCTACGAGCAGTACTTC. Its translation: CASSPATGSYEQYF.

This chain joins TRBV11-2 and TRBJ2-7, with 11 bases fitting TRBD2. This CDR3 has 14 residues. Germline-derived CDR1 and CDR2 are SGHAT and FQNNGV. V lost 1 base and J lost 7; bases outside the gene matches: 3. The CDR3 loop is CASSLGLAGMEQYF. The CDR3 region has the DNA TGTGCCAGCAGCTTAGGACTAGCGGGGATGGAGCAGTACTTC.

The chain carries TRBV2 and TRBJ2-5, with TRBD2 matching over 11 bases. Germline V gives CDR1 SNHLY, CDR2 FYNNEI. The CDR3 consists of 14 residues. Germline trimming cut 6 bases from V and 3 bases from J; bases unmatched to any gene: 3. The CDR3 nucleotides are TGTGCCAGCAGCGAACTAGCGGGGGAAGAGACCCAGTACTTC. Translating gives CASSELAGEETQYF.

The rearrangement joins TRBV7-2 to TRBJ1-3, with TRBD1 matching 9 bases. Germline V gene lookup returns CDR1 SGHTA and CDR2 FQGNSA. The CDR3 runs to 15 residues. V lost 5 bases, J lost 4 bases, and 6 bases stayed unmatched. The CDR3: CASSPWTGDGNTIYF. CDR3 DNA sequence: TGTGCCAGCAGCCCCTGGACAGGGGACGGAAACACCATATATTTT.

CDR3 amino acids: CASTQGISEQYF. The CDR3 coding sequence is TGCGCCAGCACTCAGGGGATTTCCGAGCAGTACTTC. This sequence joins TRBV10-2 and TRBJ2-7; weak D call: TRBD1 (6 bases). This CDR3 is built from 12 residues. V was shortened by 7 bases and J by 6 bases, with 13 bases between the two germline ends. From germline, CDR1 is WSHSY and CDR2 SAAADI.

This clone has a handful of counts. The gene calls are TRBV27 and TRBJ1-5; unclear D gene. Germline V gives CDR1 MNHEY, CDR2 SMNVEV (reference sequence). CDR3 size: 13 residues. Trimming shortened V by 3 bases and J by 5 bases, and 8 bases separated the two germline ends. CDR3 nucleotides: TGTGCCAGCAGTTTTGTCCAGGATCAGCCCCAGCATTTT. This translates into CASSFVQDQPQHF.

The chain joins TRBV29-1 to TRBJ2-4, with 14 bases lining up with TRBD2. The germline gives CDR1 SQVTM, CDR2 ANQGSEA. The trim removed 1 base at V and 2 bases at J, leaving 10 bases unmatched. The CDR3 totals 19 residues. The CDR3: CSVEAGGTSGGGPKNIQYF. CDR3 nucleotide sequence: TGCAGCGTTGAAGCAGGGGGGACTAGCGGGGGAGGGCCCAAAAACATTCAGTACTTC.

CDR3 coding DNA: TGTGCCAGCAGTGAAGCATGGACTAGCGGTTCCTACGAGCAGTACTTC. Amino acids: CASSEAWTSGSYEQYF. The rearrangement uses TRBV2 and TRBJ2-7; 10 bases match TRBD2. The CDR3 extends over 16 amino acids. CDR1 is SNHLY and CDR2 is FYNNEI in the germline V gene. J gave up 1 base and V 0 bases, and 3 bases lay outside the gene matches.

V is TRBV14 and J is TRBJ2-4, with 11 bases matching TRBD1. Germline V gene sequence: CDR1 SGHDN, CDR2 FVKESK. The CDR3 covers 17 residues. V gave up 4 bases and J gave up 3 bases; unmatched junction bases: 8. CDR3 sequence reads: CASSRRTGTGGKNIQYF. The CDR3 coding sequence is TGTGCCAGCAGCCGAAGAACCGGGACAGGGGGCAAAAACATTCAGTACTTC.

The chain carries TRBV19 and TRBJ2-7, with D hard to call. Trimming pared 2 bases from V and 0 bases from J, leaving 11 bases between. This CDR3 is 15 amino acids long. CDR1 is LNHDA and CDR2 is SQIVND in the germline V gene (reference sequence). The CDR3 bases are TGTGCCAGTAGTATACATGTCAGTTCCTCCTACGAGCAGTACTTC. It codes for CASSIHVSSSYEQYF. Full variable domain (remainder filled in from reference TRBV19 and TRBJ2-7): DGGITQSPKYLFRKEGQNVTLSCEQNLNHDAMYWYRQDPGQGLRLIYYSQIVNDFQKGDIAEGYSVSREKKESFPLTVTSAQKNPTAFYLCASSIHVSSSYEQYFGPGTRLTVT.

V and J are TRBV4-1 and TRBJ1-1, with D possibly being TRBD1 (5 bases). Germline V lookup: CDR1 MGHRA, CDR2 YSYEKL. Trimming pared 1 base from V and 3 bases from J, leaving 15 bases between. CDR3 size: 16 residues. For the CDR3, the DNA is TGCGCCAGCAGCCAAGTGGGGGGGGACTCCCACACTGAAGCTTTCTTT. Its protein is CASSQVGGDSHTEAFF.

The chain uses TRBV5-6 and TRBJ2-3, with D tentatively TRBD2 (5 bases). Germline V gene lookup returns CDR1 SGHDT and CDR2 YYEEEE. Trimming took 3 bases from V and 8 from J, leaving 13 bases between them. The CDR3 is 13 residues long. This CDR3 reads CASSSGNLVTQYF. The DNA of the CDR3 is TGTGCCAGCAGCTCCGGGAACTTAGTTACGCAGTATTTT. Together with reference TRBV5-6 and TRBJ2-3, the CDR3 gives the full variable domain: DAGVTQSPTHLIKTRGQQVTLRCSPKSGHDTVSWYQQALGQGPQFIFQYYEEEERQRGNFPDRFSGHQFPNYSSELNVNALLLGDSALYLCASSSGNLVTQYFGPGTRLTVL.

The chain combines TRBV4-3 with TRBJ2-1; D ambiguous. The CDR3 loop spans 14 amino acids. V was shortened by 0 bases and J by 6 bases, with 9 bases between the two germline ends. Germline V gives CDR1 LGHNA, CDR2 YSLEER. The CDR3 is CASSQERVGNEQFF. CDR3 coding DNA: TGCGCCAGCAGCCAAGAACGTGTCGGCAATGAGCAGTTCTTC.

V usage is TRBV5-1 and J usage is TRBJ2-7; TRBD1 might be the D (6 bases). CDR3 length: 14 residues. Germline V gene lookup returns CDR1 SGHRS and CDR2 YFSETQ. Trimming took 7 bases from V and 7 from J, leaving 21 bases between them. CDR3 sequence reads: CASWSGTTSGEQYF. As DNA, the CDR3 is TGCGCCAGCTGGTCCGGGACAACGTCCGGGGAGCAGTACTTC.

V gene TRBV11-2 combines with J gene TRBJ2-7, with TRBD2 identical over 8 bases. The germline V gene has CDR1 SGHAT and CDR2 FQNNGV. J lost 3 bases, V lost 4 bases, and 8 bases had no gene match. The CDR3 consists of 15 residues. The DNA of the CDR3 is TGTGCCAGCAGCTCCCCGGAGCGGGGGTTCTACGAGCAGTACTTC. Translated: CASSSPERGFYEQYF. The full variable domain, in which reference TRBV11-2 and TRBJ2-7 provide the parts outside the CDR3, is EAGVAQSPRYKIIEKRQSVAFWCNPISGHATLYWYQQILGQGPKLLIQFQNNGVVDDSQLPKDRFSAERLKGVDSTLKIQPAKLEDSAVYLCASSSPERGFYEQYFGPGTRLTVT.

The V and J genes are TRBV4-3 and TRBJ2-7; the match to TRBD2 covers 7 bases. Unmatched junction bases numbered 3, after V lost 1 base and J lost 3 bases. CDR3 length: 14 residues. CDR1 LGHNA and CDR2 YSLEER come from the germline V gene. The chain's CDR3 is CASSQATSFYEQYF. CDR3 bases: TGCGCCAGCAGCCAAGCGACTAGCTTCTACGAGCAGTACTTC.

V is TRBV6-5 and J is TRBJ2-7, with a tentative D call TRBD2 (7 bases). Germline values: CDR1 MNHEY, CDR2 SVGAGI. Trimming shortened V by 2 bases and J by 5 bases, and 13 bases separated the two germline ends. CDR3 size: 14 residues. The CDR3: CASSYGGAEDEQYF. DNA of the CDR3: TGTGCCAGCAGTTACGGGGGGGCAGAGGACGAGCAGTACTTC.

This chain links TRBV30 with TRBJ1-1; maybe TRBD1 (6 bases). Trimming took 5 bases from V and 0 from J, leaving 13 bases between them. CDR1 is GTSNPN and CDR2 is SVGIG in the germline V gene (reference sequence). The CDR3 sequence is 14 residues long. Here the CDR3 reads CAWYSGTLNTEAFF. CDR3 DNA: TGTGCCTGGTATTCCGGGACACTGAACACTGAAGCTTTCTTT.

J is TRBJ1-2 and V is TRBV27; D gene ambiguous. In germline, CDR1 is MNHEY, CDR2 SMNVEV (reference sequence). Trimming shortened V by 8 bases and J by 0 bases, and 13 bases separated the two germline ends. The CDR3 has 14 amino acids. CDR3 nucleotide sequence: TGTGCCAGCTCGGCGGGCGGGTCTAACTATGGCTACACCTTC. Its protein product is CASSAGGSNYGYTF.

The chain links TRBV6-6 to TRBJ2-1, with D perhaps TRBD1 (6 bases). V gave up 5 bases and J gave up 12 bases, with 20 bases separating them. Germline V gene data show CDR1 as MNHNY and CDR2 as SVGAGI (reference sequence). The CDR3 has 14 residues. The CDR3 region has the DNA TGTGCCAGCAGTCTCGGACAGACGACGGCTGGGCAGTTCTTC. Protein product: CASSLGQTTAGQFF.

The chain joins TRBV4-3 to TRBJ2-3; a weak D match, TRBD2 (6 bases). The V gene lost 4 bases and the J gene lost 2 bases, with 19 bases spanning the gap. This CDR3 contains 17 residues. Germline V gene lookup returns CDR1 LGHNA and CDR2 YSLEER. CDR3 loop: CASSLGNTSPNTDTQYF. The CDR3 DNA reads TGCGCCAGCAGCCTCGGGAACACTAGCCCCAACACAGATACGCAGTATTTT.

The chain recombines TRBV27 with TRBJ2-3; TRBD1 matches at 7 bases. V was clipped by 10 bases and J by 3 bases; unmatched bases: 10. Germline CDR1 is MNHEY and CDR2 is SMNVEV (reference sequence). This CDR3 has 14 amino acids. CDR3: CATGTGEGTDTQYF. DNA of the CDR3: TGTGCCACCGGAACAGGGGAAGGGACAGATACGCAGTATTTT.